This TCR beta chain was identified during a study of CD8+ T cells in alopecia areata. cDNA serving as the sequencing template came from extracted, reverse transcribed RNA. Here immunoSEQ multiplex PCR was the method, and the copy in TCRdb shows in-frame clones only, minus some. This table has about 30,000 clones, roughly 60% appearing once. The study team obtained lesional scalp punch biopsies and peripheral blood from alopecia areata patients. This clone was seen more than once but under ten times. Antigen: not known. Points from the study as a whole: Elevated clonality characterized lesional scalp relative to normal scalp, particularly in alopecia totalis/universalis.

The clonotype originates from a human donor with alopecia areata. Material: NKG2D-high CD8+ T cells sorted from blood.

The CDR3 spells CSASEGQISYEQYF. CDR3 DNA: TGCAGCGCGTCGGAGGGGCAAATATCCTACGAGCAGTACTTC. The gene calls are TRBV29-1 and TRBJ2-7, with a possible D match to TRBD2 (6 bases). CDR1 is SQVTM and CDR2 is ANQGSEA in the germline V gene. The CDR3 extends over 14 amino acids. V shed 7 bases and J shed 1 base, with 17 bases lying between them.